Shown below are 3 T cell receptor beta chains from a single sample sequenced in a study of identical twins. TCRdb recomputed calls from the 5' RACE reads with MiXCR, one row per CDR3 protein. Of around 1.7 million distinct CDR3 sequences detected, around 33% appear once; the ten largest clones hold approximately 0.25%. The sample taken for sequencing was cord blood. Every receptor here comes from a newborn girl in good health.

The chain combines TRBV27 with TRBJ1-5, with D maybe TRBD1 (5 bases). The CDR3 has 15 residues. CDR1 is MNHEY, CDR2 SMNVEV, per germline (reference sequence). The V and J ends lost 7 bases and 1 base respectively, with 14 bases between them. The chain's CDR3 is CASTQDISSNQPQHF. The CDR3 bases are TGTGCCAGCACCCAGGACATCTCCAGCAATCAGCCCCAGCATTTT.

The rearrangement joins TRBV20-1 to TRBJ1-1; D is undetermined. CDR3 size: 9 residues. The ends were cut back, 6 bases at V and 7 bases at J, with 6 bases in the middle. The germline gives CDR1 DFQATT, CDR2 SNEGSKA (reference sequence). This chain's CDR3 is CSAVGEAFF. CDR3 DNA sequence: TGCAGTGCCGTAGGTGAAGCTTTCTTT.

The chain employs TRBV27 and TRBJ1-2; the match to TRBD1 covers 7 bases. Trimming at V came to 4 bases and at J to 4 bases, leaving 21 bases not matched to a gene. The germline gives CDR1 MNHEY, CDR2 SMNVEV (reference sequence). CDR3 size: 19 residues. CDR3 loop: CASSSIFHTRTGAGYGYTF. For the CDR3, the DNA is TGTGCCAGCAGTTCCATTTTCCACACCCGGACAGGAGCTGGCTATGGCTACACCTTC.